This TCR beta chain is drawn from a study of metastatic and nonmetastatic thyroid tumors (TCRdb year 2020). Regarding the research as a whole: Repertoires were compared across peripheral blood and tumor or nodule tissue samples from malignant and benign thyroid patients. What the study reported, not specific to this receptor: TCR beta diversity was reported as significantly higher in malignant tumors than in benign nodules, in both blood and tumor samples.

The CDR3, cysteine through phenylalanine, is 16 amino acids long. The entry retains the CDR3 DNA only, 48 bases that are in frame from base 1. Taken from the germline V gene (reference sequence), the CDR1 and CDR2 loops are DFQATT and SNEGSKA. From V the trimming removes 1 base and from J it removes 4 bases, while the gene matches leave 6 bases of the junction unaccounted for. For this clone: What this receptor recognizes is not known. Base qualities are not provided; no much larger clone lies one nucleotide away.

No patient had received any treatment before thyroid surgery. Using T-cell receptor beta sequencing, the study looked back at clinical samples from patients collected from the early 2010s to the late 2010s. The library was generated by PCR. Sequenced using an Illumina HiSeq 4000. High-throughput sequencing was used to profile the TCR beta-chain CDR3 region of every patient. Under the source paper's analysis protocol: CDR3 differences across clinicopathological groups were used to build a classifier for discriminating distant-metastatic papillary thyroid cancer patients. Repertoire diversity was assessed with the Shannon index, and tumor-blood repertoire similarity with the Morisita-Horn index. The public sequencing data were trimmed at Q25 with fastp and processed into clonotypes with MiXCR by TCRdb, which kept only in-frame beta chains. The V and J calls and clone size are TCRdb's, not the authors'. This sample holds 30,000 to 45,000 clones; 30% to 40% were observed only once. The ten most abundant clones make up roughly 15% of the sample.

The chain was built from TRBV20-1 and TRBJ2-3, with 12 bases in between that match TRBD2. The specimen sequenced was tumor tissue. The receptor comes from a female donor with papillary thyroid cancer or a benign thyroid nodule (not recorded which). Some clones in this sample may be carry-over from other donors' samples. Here is the DNA: TGCAGTGCTAGAGGCCAACTAGCGGGAGGACCAGATACGCAGTATTTT. Its product reads: CSARGQLAGGPDTQYF.